A selection of T cell receptor beta chains follows, all from one sample in a study of shared clonotypes between healthy human individuals. The method was immunoSEQ multiplex PCR; TCRdb's version includes in-frame clones alone and lacks a portion of them. The sample consists of 490,000 or so clones, about 80% of them appearing once. The source material was PBMCs. Receptor source: a woman in her thirties or forties in good health. Some clones in this sample may be carry-over from other donors' samples. Each CDR3 is given without its conserved first and last residue. The order of the fields is D gene, J gene, V gene, CDR3 length, CDR3 protein. A D gene is named only where the DNA matches it firmly.

D: TRBD2; J: TRBJ2-7; V: TRBV16; length: 13; CDR3: ASSQTSGAYYEQY
D: .; J: .; V: TRBV5-6; length: 11; CDR3: ASSYAGPYEQY
D: .; J: TRBJ2-3; V: TRBV5-1; length: 11; CDR3: ASSPGSTDTQY
D: .; J: TRBJ2-1; V: TRBV9; length: 12; CDR3: ASSATLTDNEQF
D: .; J: TRBJ2-1; V: TRBV6-4; length: 11; CDR3: ASSVDSNNEQF
D: .; J: TRBJ1-3; V: TRBV7-2; length: 13; CDR3: ASSLRAAAGNTIY
D: .; J: TRBJ2-5; V: TRBV7-9; length: 9; CDR3: ASSLMETQY
D: TRBD2; J: TRBJ2-2; V: TRBV28; length: 13; CDR3: ASSFSGRASGELF
D: TRBD1; J: TRBJ1-5; V: TRBV19; length: 13; CDR3: ASSNLGTANQPQH
D: .; J: TRBJ1-5; V: TRBV7-2; length: 11; CDR3: ASSRGEDQPQH
D: .; J: TRBJ2-7; V: TRBV19; length: 13; CDR3: ASSIVSRQGYEQY
D: .; J: TRBJ2-5; V: TRBV23-1; length: 13; CDR3: ASSQVFISVETQY
D: .; J: TRBJ2-3; V: TRBV30; length: 10; CDR3: AWSKGADTQY
D: .; J: TRBJ1-4; V: TRBV14; length: 11; CDR3: ASSQVSGEKLF
D: .; J: TRBJ1-2; V: TRBV5-4; length: 13; CDR3: ASTLRGGWDYGYT
D: TRBD1; J: TRBJ1-4; V: TRBV18; length: 12; CDR3: ASSDRGPREKLF
D: TRBD2; J: TRBJ2-7; V: TRBV5-1; length: 13; CDR3: ASSLFSGRRYEQY
D: .; J: TRBJ1-4; V: TRBV6-1; length: 10; CDR3: ASLLGWVGLF
D: TRBD1; J: TRBJ1-2; V: TRBV7-2; length: 12; CDR3: ASSLSRTGEGYT
D: TRBD2; J: TRBJ2-1; V: TRBV6-1; length: 15; CDR3: ASSALRTSGRGNEQF
D: TRBD2; J: TRBJ2-1; V: TRBV19; length: 13; CDR3: ASTRISGSSDEQF
D: .; J: TRBJ1-5; V: TRBV18; length: 13; CDR3: ASSPVGTDNQPQH
D: TRBD2; J: TRBJ2-7; V: TRBV5-4; length: 13; CDR3: ASSPAPTSIYEQY
D: .; J: TRBJ2-7; V: TRBV30; length: 9; CDR3: AWSASYEQY
D: TRBD2; J: TRBJ2-4; V: TRBV28; length: 14; CDR3: ASSGLAGLAKNIQY
D: .; J: TRBJ2-1; V: TRBV6-6; length: 10; CDR3: ASSYGRNEQF
D: .; J: TRBJ2-7; V: TRBV7-7; length: 12; CDR3: ASSPLTSSDEQY
D: TRBD2; J: TRBJ2-7; V: TRBV10-3; length: 16; CDR3: AISGVGLAGGTSYEQY
D: .; J: TRBJ2-7; V: TRBV19; length: 13; CDR3: ASSPGGGISYEQY
D: .; J: TRBJ2-1; V: TRBV10-1; length: 13; CDR3: ASSVAPGRGSKQF
D: .; J: TRBJ1-1; V: TRBV6-1; length: 10; CDR3: ASIWGTGEAF
D: TRBD2; J: TRBJ2-7; V: TRBV5-4; length: 14; CDR3: ASSRLAGGPSGEQY
D: TRBD1; J: TRBJ2-2; V: TRBV7-3; length: 14; CDR3: ASSEAGTGNTGELF
D: TRBD2; J: TRBJ2-5; V: TRBV29-1; length: 13; CDR3: SVEAPLAGVFEQH
D: TRBD1; J: TRBJ2-5; V: TRBV6-5; length: 13; CDR3: ASSSGGTGIETQY
D: TRBD2; J: TRBJ2-2; V: TRBV6-4; length: 13; CDR3: ASSRLAGGTGELF
D: .; J: TRBJ2-7; V: TRBV7-8; length: 14; CDR3: ASSLSFPGPSYEQY
D: TRBD1; J: TRBJ2-7; V: TRBV7-9; length: 12; CDR3: ASSFGTGRWEQY
D: TRBD1; J: TRBJ2-2; V: TRBV27; length: 12; CDR3: ASRQGANTGELF
D: .; J: TRBJ2-7; V: TRBV28; length: 14; CDR3: ASSSPLVASWYEQY
D: TRBD1; J: TRBJ1-1; V: TRBV5-4; length: 14; CDR3: ASSSGRGQAYTEAF
D: .; J: TRBJ1-6; V: TRBV2; length: 10; CDR3: ASRGLGSPLH
D: .; J: TRBJ2-1; V: TRBV6-1; length: 12; CDR3: ASSEQGIGNEQF